The clone carrying this T cell receptor (beta chain) appeared a few times. The CDR3 contains 16 residues. Trimming took 1 base from V and 3 from J, leaving 15 bases between them. Per the germline V gene, CDR1 is LGHDT and CDR2 is YNNKEL (reference sequence). Alongside a J-beta primer mix, a sample-barcoded 5' primer served in a second PCR lasting roughly 7 to 12 cycles. TCRdb recomputed calls from the 5' RACE reads with MiXCR, one row per CDR3 protein. This table holds roughly 1,100,000 distinct CDR3 sequences, around 27% found once. The data are from a study of blood T cells in healthy people across ages. This sample was shared with a second study, whose subject was T cells of mothers and their children.

The TCR sequence derives from a girl aged 2-10 years in good health. The chain joins TRBV3-1 to TRBJ1-2; TRBD1 might be the D (6 bases). The sample taken for sequencing was blood. The DNA of the CDR3 is TGTGCCAGCAGCCAAGTCGGGCAGGGGAGGTACTATGGCTACACCTTC. Protein: CASSQVGQGRYYGYTF.